The 25 T cell receptor beta chains below all came from one sample that was sequenced in a study of long-term antiretroviral therapy in people with HIV (dated by TCRdb to between 2021 and 2024). Sequencing of the TRB variable region was done with the immunoSEQ hsTCRB v3.0 assay at survey level resolution. This is the immuneACCESS table as TCRdb keeps it, with only in-frame sequences that have V and J called. A part of the clones is gone; compared with another copy, unresolved V genes explain less than half, and the rest is unexplained. The table for this sample lists 30,000 to 40,000 clones; 80% to 85% of them were counted only once. The top ten clonotypes cover approximately 5.1% of the sample. The sample here was unsorted PBMCs, taken 1.5 years after starting antiretroviral therapy. The source of these receptors is a man aged 18 to 30 with HIV.

This chain uses TRBV28 with TRBJ2-7; 8 positions match TRBD1. Unmatched junction bases numbered 6, after V lost 4 bases and J lost 1 base. Per the germline V gene, CDR1 is MDHEN and CDR2 is SYDVKM. CDR3 length: 15 amino acids. The CDR3 DNA reads as TGTGCCAGCAGTTCCCAGGGGGCAGAATCCTACGAGCAGTACTTC. Protein sequence: CASSSQGAESYEQYF.

The CDR3 here is CASSQLLNTEAFF. In DNA, the CDR3 is TGTGCCAGCAGCCAACTTTTGAACACTGAAGCTTTCTTT. J is TRBJ1-1 and V is TRBV14; no definite D call. There are 13 residues in the CDR3. Looked up from germline, CDR1 is SGHDN and CDR2 is FVKESK. Trimming took 2 bases from V and 0 from J, leaving 4 bases between them.

The rearrangement uses TRBV6-1 and TRBJ2-1; 7 bases line up with TRBD2. Germline values: CDR1 MNHNS, CDR2 SASEGT. Trimming took 1 base from V and 6 from J; bases not matched to a gene: 6. The length of the CDR3 is 15 residues. CDR3 sequence (DNA): TGTGCCAGCAGTGAAGTGTTCGCTAGCGGCAATGAGCAGTTCTTC. It translates to CASSEVFASGNEQFF.

This clone was observed a few times. The chain combines TRBV6-5 with TRBJ1-1, with 7 bases lining up with TRBD1. The CDR3 extends over 14 amino acids. Per the germline V gene, CDR1 is MNHEY and CDR2 is SVGAGI. Trimming at V came to 7 bases and at J to 0 bases, leaving 5 bases not matched to a gene. In DNA, the CDR3 is TGTGCCAGCAAGGGGGCGGAGATGAACACTGAAGCTTTCTTT. This translates into CASKGAEMNTEAFF.

The chain combines TRBV7-2 with TRBJ2-7, with D perhaps TRBD2 (6 bases). V dropped 8 bases and J dropped 3 bases, with 11 bases sitting between them. The CDR3 is 12 amino acids. Germline V gene data show CDR1 as SGHTA and CDR2 as FQGNSA. CDR3 bases: TGTGCCAGCGGACACGGGGGCTACGAGCAGTACTTC. This sequence encodes CASGHGGYEQYF.

This clone was seen just once. This chain uses TRBV2 with TRBJ2-2, with 7 nucleotides matching TRBD1. The V gene end was trimmed by 8 bases and the J gene end by 0 bases; junction bases not matched to a gene: 6. Germline-derived CDR1 and CDR2 are SNHLY and FYNNEI. The CDR3 contains 15 residues. The CDR3 reads CASGETGANTGELFF. The CDR3 nucleotides are TGTGCCAGCGGAGAAACAGGGGCGAACACCGGGGAGCTGTTTTTT.

This clone was counted between two and nine times. The rearrangement links TRBV25-1 to TRBJ1-2; a possible D gene is TRBD1 (5 bases). Germline V gene lookup returns CDR1 MGHDK and CDR2 SYGVNS. There are 14 residues in the CDR3. V shed 4 bases and J shed 1 base, with 10 bases lying between them. The CDR3 sequence: CASSGEGRNYGYTF. As DNA, the CDR3 is TGTGCCAGCAGTGGGGAGGGGCGTAACTATGGCTACACCTTC.

V gene TRBV6-1 combines with J gene TRBJ1-3; weak D call: TRBD1 (6 bases). CDR3 length: 15 residues. Germline assignment: CDR1 MNHNS and CDR2 SASEGT. Deletions cut 6 bases from V and 4 bases from J, with 16 bases between. The CDR3 bases are TGTGCCAGCAGAAAACCCAGGGGATCGGGAAACACCATATATTTT. Translating gives CASRKPRGSGNTIYF.

This chain joins TRBV11-2 and TRBJ2-1; D is possibly TRBD1 or TRBD2 (5 bases each). This CDR3 has 11 residues. Trimming removed 11 bases from V and 6 bases from J, with 11 bases in between. Germline CDR1 is SGHAT and CDR2 is FQNNGV. Here the CDR3 reads CAEGSVNEQFF. The CDR3 nucleotides read TGTGCCGAGGGGTCGGTCAATGAGCAGTTCTTC.

The chain recombines TRBV6-5 with TRBJ1-1, with 8 bases identical to TRBD1. The CDR3 is 14 residues long. With 5 bases clipped from V and 6 bases from J, the junction kept 8 bases outside the gene matches. In germline, CDR1 is MNHEY, CDR2 SVGAGI. The CDR3 spells CASSDLDRVPEAFF. The CDR3 DNA reads TGTGCCAGCAGTGACTTGGACAGGGTTCCTGAAGCTTTCTTT.

V is TRBV18 and J is TRBJ1-4; D call uncertain. This CDR3 comprises 14 residues. Trimming shortened V by 0 bases and J by 8 bases, and 10 bases separated the two germline ends. Germline V gene sequence: CDR1 KGHSH, CDR2 LQKENI. The CDR3 loop is CASSPPGLGEKLFF. The CDR3 DNA reads TGTGCCAGCTCACCACCTGGGCTGGGGGAAAAACTGTTTTTT.

The genes are TRBV7-7 and TRBJ2-5; D possibly corresponds to TRBD1 (5 bases). CDR3 length: 16 residues. V gave up 1 base and J gave up 4 bases, with 16 bases separating them. The germline CDR1 and CDR2 sequences are SSHAT and FNYEAQ (reference sequence). In DNA, the CDR3 is TGTGCCAGCAGCTTAGGGGCCCTGCAGGGTCCAGAGACCCAGTACTTC. Its translation: CASSLGALQGPETQYF.

This clone was found a few times. The J gene is TRBJ1-2, the V gene TRBV20-1; weak D call: TRBD1 (6 bases). The V end was cut by 6 bases, the J end by 7 bases, with 12 bases between. Germline CDR1 DFQATT, CDR2 SNEGSKA (reference sequence). The length of the CDR3 is 11 residues. CDR3 loop: CSARGYFGYTF. DNA for the CDR3: TGCAGTGCAAGGGGGTACTTTGGCTACACCTTC.

The V and J genes are TRBV18 and TRBJ2-5; 12 nucleotides match TRBD2. Germline CDR1 KGHSH, CDR2 LQKENI. After removal of 2 bases from V and 4 bases from J, the junction contained 2 bases not matched to a gene. The CDR3 has 15 amino acids. CDR3: CASSPGLAGTETQYF. The CDR3 coding sequence is TGTGCCAGCTCACCAGGACTAGCGGGAACAGAGACCCAGTACTTC.

J is TRBJ2-1 and V is TRBV5-1, with TRBD2 identical over 8 bases. Trimming at V came to 5 bases and at J to 7 bases, leaving 14 bases not matched to a gene. This CDR3 is built from 16 residues. Germline values: CDR1 SGHRS, CDR2 YFSETQ. CDR3 DNA: TGCGCCAGCAGTTTAATCAGCGGGAGCATTATAAATGAGCAGTTCTTC. It specifies CASSLISGSIINEQFF.

This sequence joins TRBV5-1 and TRBJ2-5; the D gene is possibly TRBD1 (6 bases). Germline CDR1 is SGHRS and CDR2 is YFSETQ. The V end lost 4 bases, the J end lost 0 bases, and 13 bases lay between the germline ends. This CDR3 comprises 15 residues. The CDR3 DNA reads as TGCGCCAGCAGCCAAGATGGGACATACCAAGAGACCCAGTACTTC. Translated, it gives CASSQDGTYQETQYF.

The chain joins TRBV19 to TRBJ2-1, with TRBD1 as a possible D gene (6 bases). This CDR3 comprises 15 residues. Trimming took off 6 bases at V and 5 bases at J, with 17 bases between the two ends. Germline lookup yields CDR1 LNHDA and CDR2 SQIVND (reference sequence). This CDR3 reads CASRTGTTVDNEQFF. The CDR3 nucleotides read TGTGCCAGTAGGACCGGGACAACGGTTGACAATGAGCAGTTCTTC.

V usage is TRBV7-9 and J usage is TRBJ2-6, with TRBD2 matching 8 bases. The CDR3 has 15 amino acids. V trimming: 5 bases; J trimming: 3 bases; junction bases outside the gene matches: 3. The V gene's germline CDR1 is SEHNR and CDR2 FQNEAQ (reference sequence). This CDR3 reads CASSGGTSGANVLTF. Written as DNA, the CDR3 is TGTGCCAGCAGCGGCGGGACTAGTGGGGCCAACGTCCTGACTTTC.

This clone turned up a few times. The chain couples TRBV27 to TRBJ2-1; D is uncertain. The germline V gene has CDR1 MNHEY and CDR2 SMNVEV (reference sequence). The CDR3 runs 13 residues. V dropped 1 base and J dropped 4 bases, with 5 bases sitting between them. For the CDR3, the DNA is TGTGCCAGCAGTTTATTTGTTTACAATGAGCAGTTCTTC. Its translation is CASSLFVYNEQFF.

J is TRBJ2-1 and V is TRBV10-3; D gene unclear. Trimming cost V 6 bases and J 0 bases, with 12 bases left between them. The length of the CDR3 is 15 residues. CDR1 and CDR2 from the germline V gene are ENHRY and SYGVKD. This CDR3 is CAISLANGSYNEQFF. The CDR3 DNA follows: TGTGCCATCAGCCTTGCGAATGGCTCCTACAATGAGCAGTTCTTC.

The table lists this clone with a count of one. CDR3 loop: CASTGLPVGTQYF. The CDR3 DNA is TGTGCCAGCACTGGACTCCCCGTGGGTACGCAGTATTTT. The chain links TRBV28 to TRBJ2-3; D perhaps matches TRBD2 (5 bases). The CDR3 sequence is 13 residues long. V lost 7 bases, J lost 8 bases, and 16 bases lay in between. Germline V CDR1 and CDR2: MDHEN, SYDVKM.

The V and J genes are TRBV9 and TRBJ1-5; 9 nucleotides match TRBD1. This CDR3 spans 16 amino acids. Trimming took 3 bases from V and 4 from J; bases not matched to a gene: 8. Germline V lookup: CDR1 SGDLS, CDR2 YYNGEE. CDR3 sequence: CASSAGTGGGNQPQHF. In nucleotides, the CDR3 is TGTGCCAGCAGCGCTGGAACAGGGGGCGGGAATCAGCCCCAGCATTTT.

The chain joins TRBV27 to TRBJ2-5, with TRBD1 identical over 9 bases. The J segment lost 2 bases and the V segment lost 5 bases, leaving 6 bases of the junction unmatched. This CDR3 has 15 amino acids. Germline CDR1 is MNHEY and CDR2 is SMNVEV (reference sequence). The CDR3 DNA is TGTGCCAGCAGTAGGGACAGGGTTGCTCAAGAGACCCAGTACTTC. This codes for CASSRDRVAQETQYF.

The chain couples TRBV5-4 to TRBJ1-2, with 7 bases lining up with TRBD1. The CDR3 consists of 14 residues. CDR1 is SGHNT, CDR2 YYREEE, per germline (reference sequence). Trimming removed 3 bases from V and 5 bases from J; junction bases left unmatched: 7. CDR3: CASSSRQGRYGYTF. In DNA form, the CDR3 reads TGTGCCAGCAGCTCCCGACAGGGAAGGTATGGCTACACCTTC.

V and J are TRBV30 and TRBJ1-2, with D maybe TRBD1 (5 bases). The CDR3 contains 14 residues. The V end was cut by 0 bases, the J end by 2 bases, with 10 bases between. CDR1 GTSNPN and CDR2 SVGIG come from the germline V gene (reference sequence). The CDR3 region has the DNA TGTGCCTGGAGTGTTGACAGCGGCAACTATGGCTACACCTTC. It translates to CAWSVDSGNYGYTF.